The entry that follows covers one TCR beta chain sequence. The antigen this receptor binds is unknown. No quality values exist for individual bases; no much larger clone is one base distant. The collaborating institutions used their own protocols to collect whole blood in K2EDTA tubes. For TCRbeta analysis, collaborators shipped samples in one of three forms: frozen whole blood, isolated PBMCs, or DNA extracted from either of those sample types. The sample is drawn from a study of blood T cell repertoires in COVID-19 (TCRdb year 2020). Regarding the research as a whole: Samples from collaborators originated in the United States, Italy and Spain and spanned both the acute and convalescent phases of COVID-19. The material from the prospective study consisted of cDNA or gDNA derived from T cells, B-cell-depleted T cells, or PBMCs. The dataset comprised deeply sampled blood TCRbeta repertoires from subjects exposed to, actively infected with, or recovered from COVID-19. A freely available public database, intended as a resource for researchers studying the immune response to SARS-CoV-2, is where the repertoires were released. The samples were drawn from the first 160 participants of the ongoing ImmuneRACE study and from under 1,500 subjects provided by 6 global collaborators. Nearly every sample came with metadata listing a de-identified subject ID, COVID-19 status, age in years and sex. Where available, HLA class I and class II types were obtained from metadata supplied by the sample provider rather than from assay-based typing. Broader findings and caveats from the paper: How much clinical and demographic metadata was included differed by source and by participant, and the metadata was provided uncurated.

TCRbeta CDR3 regions were amplified from genomic DNA using the immunoSEQ Assay, a bias-controlled multiplex PCR. The original pipeline was this. The number of nucleated cells in each sample was estimated by amplification of reference gene primers within the assay. Sequence reads were collapsed and filtered to measure the absolute abundance of every unique TCRbeta CDR3 rearrangement. For each sample, productive Simpson clonality was calculated as the square root of Simpson's diversity index over productive rearrangements. This is the immuneACCESS table as TCRdb keeps it, with only in-frame sequences that have V and J called. A part of the clones is gone; compared with another copy, unresolved V genes explain less than half, and the rest is unexplained. V and J calls and clone size are as listed in that table; D and trimming were resolved from the DNA. The sample yields about 400,000 clones; approximately 88% were counted once. The top ten constitute roughly 1.2% of the sample.

CDR1 and CDR2 are drawn from the germline V gene (reference sequence): MNHNY, SVGAGI. Inclusive of the bounding cysteine and phenylalanine, the CDR3 is 15 residues long. Only the CDR3 DNA is retained, 45 bases long and in frame from the first base. From V the trimming removes 2 bases and from J it removes 2 bases, while the gene matches leave 5 bases of the junction unaccounted for. The rearranged segments are TRBV6-6 and TRBJ2-7; a stretch of 8 junction bases matches TRBD1. The source material was peripheral blood. The receptor was isolated from a man aged 35-49 years with acute or convalescent COVID-19. The DNA is as follows: TGTGCCAGCAGTTACCTAGGACAGGGCACCTACGAGCAGTACTTC. Its protein product is CASSYLGQGTYEQYF.